What follows is one T cell receptor (beta chain) and its context. Its cognate antigen has yet to be identified. One end of the junction varies from germline; a read error may be responsible. Taken from cysteine to phenylalanine, the CDR3 has 13 residues. Solely the CDR3 DNA is kept, with 39 bases framed from the first base. TCRbeta CDR3 regions were amplified from genomic DNA using the immunoSEQ Assay, a bias-controlled multiplex PCR. Concerning the study's data processing: Nucleated cell counts per sample were estimated from amplification of reference gene primers within the assay. Sequence reads were collapsed and filtered to measure the absolute abundance of every unique TCRbeta CDR3 rearrangement. For each sample, productive Simpson clonality was calculated as the square root of Simpson's diversity index across productive rearrangements. This immuneACCESS table, as held by TCRdb, lists in-frame sequences with V and J called but not all clones. Of the missing ones, under half trace to an unresolved V gene in checked studies; the others have no known cause. Clonal size and the V and J genes are those of that table, whereas D and trimming came from the DNA. This sample comprises approximately 160,000 clones, about 83% of them detected only once. Jointly, the top ten make up about 8.3% of the sample.

The collaborating institutions used their own protocols to collect whole blood in K2EDTA tubes. For TCRbeta analysis, collaborator samples were shipped as frozen whole blood, as isolated PBMCs, or as DNA extracted from either sample type. This record comes from a study of blood T cell repertoires in COVID-19 (dated by TCRdb to the early 2020s). Notes on the research overall: The collaborator samples originated in the United States, Italy and Spain and spanned the acute and convalescent phases of COVID-19. The material from the prospective study consisted of cDNA or gDNA derived from T cells, B-cell-depleted T cells, or PBMCs. Samples were obtained from the ongoing ImmuneRACE study (first 160 participants) and from 1,000 to 1,500 subjects provided by 6 global collaborators. Subjects who had been exposed to COVID-19, were actively infected with it, or had recovered from it provided the deeply sampled blood TCRbeta repertoires that made up the dataset. The repertoires were released in a freely available public database intended as a resource for research on the immune response to SARS-CoV-2. Nearly every sample came with metadata listing a de-identified subject ID, COVID-19 status, age in years and sex. Where available, HLA class I and class II types were obtained from metadata supplied by the sample provider rather than from assay-based typing. Findings and caveats that apply to the study as a whole: The amount of clinical and demographic metadata varied by source and participant and was provided uncurated.

This sequence uses TRBV12-3 or TRBV12-4 and TRBJ2-5, with 7 junctional bases fitting TRBD1. Sequencing was done on a sample of peripheral blood. The receptor was isolated from a man aged 55 to 70 with acute or convalescent COVID-19. The CDR3 loop reads CASSLRQGEPQYF. Here is the DNA: TGTGCCAGCAGTCTCCGACAGGGAGAGCCCCAGTACTTC.